This T cell receptor beta chain came from a study of blood T cell repertoires in COVID-19. Study-wide context: Specimens from acute and convalescent COVID-19 originated in the United States, Italy and Spain. T cells, B-cell-depleted T cells, or PBMCs supplied cDNA or gDNA.

In the original workflow: Amplification of reference gene primers provided the estimated nucleated cell counts. Libraries were prepared by immunoSEQ multiplex PCR; TCRdb keeps only in-frame clonotypes and omits some of them. The V and J calls and clone size were taken over from that table, and D and trimming were inferred from the DNA. The data hold about 260,000 clones, with roughly 84% observed a single time. Per germline, CDR1 LGHDT and CDR2 YNNKEL (reference sequence). V lost 3 bases and J lost 9; bases outside the gene matches: 2. There are 14 residues in the CDR3. Sample: peripheral blood. The clonotype comes from a man aged 60 to 75 with acute or convalescent COVID-19. The V and J genes are TRBV3-1 (or the pseudogene TRBV3-2) and TRBJ1-6; 10 nucleotides line up with TRBD1. For the CDR3, the DNA is TGTGCCAGCAGCCAGACAGGGGGCCGTTCACCCCTCCACTTT. Translated, it gives CASSQTGGRSPLHF.